This T cell receptor (beta chain) was captured by sequencing in a study of T cells in Graves' hyperthyroidism and ophthalmopathy. Researchers took RNA transcripts and amplified the TCR beta CDR3 regions from them. The HTBI set primed first-round TCR CDR3 RT-PCR. TCRdb reanalysed the multiplex PCR reads using MiXCR and keeps one entry per CDR3 protein. There are 300,000 or so distinct CDR3 sequences in the sample; roughly 21% occur only once, and over 40% lies in the top ten. The CDR3 runs to 17 residues. Per the germline V gene, CDR1 is SNHLY and CDR2 is FYNNEI. V dropped 6 bases and J dropped 4; count of bases not matched to a gene: 17.

Sequencing used blood. V is TRBV2 and J is TRBJ1-1; TRBD1 aligns across 7 bases. The clonotype comes from a woman in her 50s with Graves' hyperthyroidism. The CDR3 sequence is CASRRDSPRFGGTEAFF. CDR3 bases: TGTGCCAGCAGGCGGGACAGCCCAAGGTTCGGGGGCACTGAAGCTTTCTTT. Complete variable domain (other parts from reference TRBV2 and TRBJ1-1): EPEVTQTPSHQVTQMGQEVILRCVPISNHLYFYWYRQILGQKVEFLVSFYNNEISEKSEIFDDQFSVERPDGSNFTLKIRSTKLEDSAMYFCASRRDSPRFGGTEAFFGQGTRLTVV.